One and the same sample provided the 3 T cell receptor beta chains below, sequenced in a study of cytomegalovirus exposure and HLA in healthy donors. 13 Jbeta primers and 60 Vbeta primers were used for the PCR. Assay: immunoSEQ multiplex PCR; the TCRdb copy retains only in-frame clones and omits some. This table has 30,000 to 35,000 clones, 75% to 85% appearing once. The sequenced material came from PBMCs. These receptors were collected from a male donor in good health and CMV-seronegative.

The chain is built from TRBV2 and TRBJ2-7; 13 nucleotides align to TRBD2. CDR3 length: 15 residues. Germline assignment: CDR1 SNHLY and CDR2 FYNNEI. V shed 7 bases and J 2 bases; nucleotides not matched to a gene: 5. Here the CDR3 reads CASIGTSGKTYEQYF. CDR3 in DNA: TGTGCCAGCATTGGGACTAGCGGGAAAACCTACGAGCAGTACTTC.

The chain links TRBV7-9 to TRBJ1-5, with D possibly matching TRBD1 (5 bases). V was shortened by 5 bases and J by 10 bases, with 15 bases between the two germline ends. This CDR3 comprises 13 residues. Looked up from germline, CDR1 is SEHNR and CDR2 is FQNEAQ (reference sequence). The CDR3, as DNA: TGTGCCAGCAGCCCTGCGGGGGATAGACCCCAGCATTTT. Protein sequence: CASSPAGDRPQHF.

V gene TRBV4-2 combines with J gene TRBJ1-5; 7 bases fit TRBD1. This CDR3 contains 15 residues. V was pared by 0 bases and J by 4 bases, with 3 bases of the junction left unmatched. Germline-derived CDR1 and CDR2 are LGHNA and YNFKEQ. CDR3 protein: CASSQDYRGNQPQHF. As DNA, the CDR3 is TGTGCCAGCAGCCAAGATTACAGGGGAAATCAGCCCCAGCATTTT.